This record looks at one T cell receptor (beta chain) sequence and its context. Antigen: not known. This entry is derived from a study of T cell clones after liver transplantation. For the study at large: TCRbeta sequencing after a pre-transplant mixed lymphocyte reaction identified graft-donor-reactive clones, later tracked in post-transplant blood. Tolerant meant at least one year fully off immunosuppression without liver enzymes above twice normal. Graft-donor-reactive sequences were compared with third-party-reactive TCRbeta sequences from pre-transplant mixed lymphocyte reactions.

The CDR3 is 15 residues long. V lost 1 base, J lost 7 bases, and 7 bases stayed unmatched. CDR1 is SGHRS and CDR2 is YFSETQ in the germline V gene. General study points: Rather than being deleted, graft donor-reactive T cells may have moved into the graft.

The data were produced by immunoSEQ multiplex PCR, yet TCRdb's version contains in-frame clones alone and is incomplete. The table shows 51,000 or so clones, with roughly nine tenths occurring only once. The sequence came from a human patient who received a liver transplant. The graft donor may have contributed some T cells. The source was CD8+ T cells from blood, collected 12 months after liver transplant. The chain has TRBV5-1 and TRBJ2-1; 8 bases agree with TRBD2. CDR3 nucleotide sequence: TGCGCCAGCAGCTTGAGCGCGGGAGGCCCTAATGAGCAGTTCTTC. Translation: CASSLSAGGPNEQFF.